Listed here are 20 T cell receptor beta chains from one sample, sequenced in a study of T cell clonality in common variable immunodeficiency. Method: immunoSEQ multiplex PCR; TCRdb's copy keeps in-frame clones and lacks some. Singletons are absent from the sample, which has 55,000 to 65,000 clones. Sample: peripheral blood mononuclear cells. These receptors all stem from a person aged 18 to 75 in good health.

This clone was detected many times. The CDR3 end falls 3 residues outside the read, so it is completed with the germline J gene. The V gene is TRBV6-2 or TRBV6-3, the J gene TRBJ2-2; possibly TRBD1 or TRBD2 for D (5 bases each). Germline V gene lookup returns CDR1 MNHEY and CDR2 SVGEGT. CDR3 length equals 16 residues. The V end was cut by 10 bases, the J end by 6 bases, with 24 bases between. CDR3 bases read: TGTGCCACCGAGGGGAGCTCTAAGGGAAAAGCCGGGGAG. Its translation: CATEGSSKGKAGE. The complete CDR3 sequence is CATEGSSKGKAGELFF.

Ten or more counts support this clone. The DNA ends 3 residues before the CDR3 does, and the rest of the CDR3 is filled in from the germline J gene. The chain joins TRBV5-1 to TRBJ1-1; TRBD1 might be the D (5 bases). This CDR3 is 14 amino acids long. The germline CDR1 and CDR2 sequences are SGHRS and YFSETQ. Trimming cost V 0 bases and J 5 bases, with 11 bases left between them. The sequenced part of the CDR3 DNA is TGCGCCAGCAGCTTGGTAGGGGTTGAAACTGAA. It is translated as CASSLVGVETE. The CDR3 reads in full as CASSLVGVETEAFF.

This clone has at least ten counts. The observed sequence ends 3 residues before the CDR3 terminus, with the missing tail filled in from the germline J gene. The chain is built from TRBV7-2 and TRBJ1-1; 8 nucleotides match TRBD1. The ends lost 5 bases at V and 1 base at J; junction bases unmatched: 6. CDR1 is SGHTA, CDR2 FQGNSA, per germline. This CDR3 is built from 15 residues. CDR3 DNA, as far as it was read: TGTGCCAGCAGCAGGGGACAGGTGAAGAACACTGAA. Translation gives CASSRGQVKNTE. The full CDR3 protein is CASSRGQVKNTEAFF.

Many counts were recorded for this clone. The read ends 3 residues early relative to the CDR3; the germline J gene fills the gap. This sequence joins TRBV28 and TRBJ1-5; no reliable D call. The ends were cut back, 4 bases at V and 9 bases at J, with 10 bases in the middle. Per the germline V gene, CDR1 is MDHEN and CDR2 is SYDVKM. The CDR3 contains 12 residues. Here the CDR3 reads CASSSDLRPQHF. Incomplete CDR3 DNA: TGTGCCAGCAGTTCGGACTTAAGGCCC.

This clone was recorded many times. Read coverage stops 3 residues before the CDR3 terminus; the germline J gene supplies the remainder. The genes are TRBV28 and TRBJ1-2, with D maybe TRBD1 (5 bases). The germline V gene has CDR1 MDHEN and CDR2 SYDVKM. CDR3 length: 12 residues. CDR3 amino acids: CATTRVAYGYTF. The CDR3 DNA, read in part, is TGTGCGACGACCAGGGTGGCCTATGGC.

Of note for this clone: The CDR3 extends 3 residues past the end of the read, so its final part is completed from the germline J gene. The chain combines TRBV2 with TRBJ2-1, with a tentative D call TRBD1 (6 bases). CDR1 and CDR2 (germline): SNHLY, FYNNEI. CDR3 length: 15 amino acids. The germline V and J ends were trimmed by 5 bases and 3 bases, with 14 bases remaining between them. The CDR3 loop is CASSKQGTLYNEQFF. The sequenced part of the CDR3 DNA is TGTGCCAGCAGTAAACAGGGCACCCTCTACAATGAG.

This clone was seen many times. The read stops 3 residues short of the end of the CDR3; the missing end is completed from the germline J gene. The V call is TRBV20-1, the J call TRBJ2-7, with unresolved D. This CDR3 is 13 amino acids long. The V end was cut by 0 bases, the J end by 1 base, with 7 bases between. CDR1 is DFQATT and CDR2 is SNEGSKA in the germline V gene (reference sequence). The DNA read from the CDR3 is TGCAGTGCTAGAGAGGCCCAATCCTACGAG. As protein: CSAREAQSYE. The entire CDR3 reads CSAREAQSYEQYF.

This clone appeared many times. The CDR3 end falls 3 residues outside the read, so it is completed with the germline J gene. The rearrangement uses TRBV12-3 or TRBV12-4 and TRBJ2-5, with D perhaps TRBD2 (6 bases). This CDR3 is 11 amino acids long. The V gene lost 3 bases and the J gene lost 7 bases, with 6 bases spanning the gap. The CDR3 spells CASSLEGTQYF. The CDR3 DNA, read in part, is TGTGCCAGCAGTTTGGAGGGGACC.

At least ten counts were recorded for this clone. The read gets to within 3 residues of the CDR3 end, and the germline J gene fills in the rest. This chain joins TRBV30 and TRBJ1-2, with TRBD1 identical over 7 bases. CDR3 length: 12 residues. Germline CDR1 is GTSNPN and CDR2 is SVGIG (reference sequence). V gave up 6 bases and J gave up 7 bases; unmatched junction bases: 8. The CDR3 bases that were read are TGTGCCTGCCGACAGGGTACGCTTGGC. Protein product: CACRQGTLG. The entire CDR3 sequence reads CACRQGTLGYTF.

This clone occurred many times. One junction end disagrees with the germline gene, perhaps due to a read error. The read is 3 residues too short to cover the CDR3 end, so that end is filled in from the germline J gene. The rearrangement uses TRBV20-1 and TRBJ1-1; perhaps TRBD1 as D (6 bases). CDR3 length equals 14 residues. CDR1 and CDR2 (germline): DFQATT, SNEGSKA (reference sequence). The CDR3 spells CSARDQGMNTEAFF. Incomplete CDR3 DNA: TGCAGTGCCAGAGACCAGGGGATGAACACTGAA.

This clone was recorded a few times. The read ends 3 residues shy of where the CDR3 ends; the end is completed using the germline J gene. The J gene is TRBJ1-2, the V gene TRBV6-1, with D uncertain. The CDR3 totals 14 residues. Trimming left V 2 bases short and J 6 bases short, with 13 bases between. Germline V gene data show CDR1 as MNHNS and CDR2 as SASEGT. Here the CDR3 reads CASSERDDWNGYTF. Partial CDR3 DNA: TGTGCCAGCAGTGAACGCGACGACTGGAATGGC.

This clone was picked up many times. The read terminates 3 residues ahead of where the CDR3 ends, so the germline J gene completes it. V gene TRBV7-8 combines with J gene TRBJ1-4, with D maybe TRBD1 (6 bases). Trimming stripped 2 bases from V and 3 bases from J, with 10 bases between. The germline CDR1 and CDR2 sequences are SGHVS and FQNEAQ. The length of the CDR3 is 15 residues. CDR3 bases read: TGTGCCAGCAGCTTATTTCAGGGGCCTAATGAAAAA. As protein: CASSLFQGPNEK. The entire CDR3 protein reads CASSLFQGPNEKLFF.

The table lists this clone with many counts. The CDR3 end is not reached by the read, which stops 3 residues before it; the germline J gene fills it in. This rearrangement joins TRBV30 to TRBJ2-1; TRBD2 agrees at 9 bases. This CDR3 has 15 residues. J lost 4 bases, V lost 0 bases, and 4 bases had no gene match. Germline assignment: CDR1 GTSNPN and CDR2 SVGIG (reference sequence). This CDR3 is CAWSVGLAGYNEQFF. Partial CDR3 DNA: TGTGCCTGGAGTGTTGGCCTAGCGGGGTACAATGAG.

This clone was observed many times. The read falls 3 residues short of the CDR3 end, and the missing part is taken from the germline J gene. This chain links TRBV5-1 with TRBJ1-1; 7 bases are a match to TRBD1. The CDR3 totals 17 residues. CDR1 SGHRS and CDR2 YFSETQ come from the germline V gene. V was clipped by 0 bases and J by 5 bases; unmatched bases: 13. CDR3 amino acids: CASSLAGGGGGGTEAFF. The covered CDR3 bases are TGCGCCAGCAGCTTGGCAGGGGGTGGAGGGGGAGGAACTGAA.

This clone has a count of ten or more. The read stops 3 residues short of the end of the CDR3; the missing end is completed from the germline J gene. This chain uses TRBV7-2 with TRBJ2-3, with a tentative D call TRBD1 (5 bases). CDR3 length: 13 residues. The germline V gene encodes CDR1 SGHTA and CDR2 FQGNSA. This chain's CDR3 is CASSPEEGAAQYF. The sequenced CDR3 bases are TGTGCCAGCAGTCCGGAAGAAGGGGCTGCG.

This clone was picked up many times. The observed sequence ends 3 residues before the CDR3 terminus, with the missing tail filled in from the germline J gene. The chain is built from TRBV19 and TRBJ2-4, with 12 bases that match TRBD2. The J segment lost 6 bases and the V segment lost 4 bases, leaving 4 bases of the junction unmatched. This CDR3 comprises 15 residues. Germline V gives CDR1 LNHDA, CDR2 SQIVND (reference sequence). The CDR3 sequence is CASSTTSGSGNIQYF. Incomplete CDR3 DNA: TGTGCCAGTAGTACGACTAGCGGGAGCGGAAACATT.

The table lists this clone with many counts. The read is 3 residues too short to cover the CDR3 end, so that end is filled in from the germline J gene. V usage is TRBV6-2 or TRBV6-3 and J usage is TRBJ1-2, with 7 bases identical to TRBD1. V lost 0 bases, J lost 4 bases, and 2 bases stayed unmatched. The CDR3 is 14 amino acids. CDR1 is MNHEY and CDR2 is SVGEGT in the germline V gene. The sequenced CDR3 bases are TGTGCCAGCAGTTACTCGGGACAGTTCTATGGC. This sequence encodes CASSYSGQFYG. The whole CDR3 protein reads CASSYSGQFYGYTF.

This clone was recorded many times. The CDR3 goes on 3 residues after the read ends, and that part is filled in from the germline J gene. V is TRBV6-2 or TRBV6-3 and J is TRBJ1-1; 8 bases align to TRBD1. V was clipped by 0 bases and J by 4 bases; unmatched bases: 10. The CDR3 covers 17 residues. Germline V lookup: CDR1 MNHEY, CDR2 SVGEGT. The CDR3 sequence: CASSYSIIGTGTTEAFF. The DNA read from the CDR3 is TGTGCCAGCAGTTACTCGATTATAGGGACAGGTACCACTGAA.

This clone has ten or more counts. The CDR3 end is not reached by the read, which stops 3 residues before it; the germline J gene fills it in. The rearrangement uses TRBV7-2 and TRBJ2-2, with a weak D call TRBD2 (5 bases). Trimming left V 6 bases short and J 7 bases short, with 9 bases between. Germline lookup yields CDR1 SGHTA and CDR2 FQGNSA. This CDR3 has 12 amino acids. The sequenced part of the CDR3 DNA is TGTGCCAGCAGTCGACGGGGCGGGGAG. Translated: CASSRRGGE. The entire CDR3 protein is CASSRRGGELFF.

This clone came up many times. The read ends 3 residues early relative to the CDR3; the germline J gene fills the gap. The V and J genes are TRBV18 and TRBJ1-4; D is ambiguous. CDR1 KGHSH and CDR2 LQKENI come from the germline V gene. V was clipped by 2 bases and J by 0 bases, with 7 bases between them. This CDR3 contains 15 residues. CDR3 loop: CASSPSQPTNEKLFF. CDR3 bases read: TGTGCCAGCTCACCAAGCCAACCAACTAATGAAAAA. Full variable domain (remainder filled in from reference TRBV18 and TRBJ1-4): NAGVMQNPRHLVRRRGQEARLRCSPMKGHSHVYWYRQLPEEGLKFMVYLQKENIIDESGMPKERFSAEFPKEGPSILRIQQVVRGDSAAYFCASSPSQPTNEKLFFGSGTQLSVL.